The 16 T cell receptor beta chains presented below share a single source sample, sequenced in a study of molecular identifiers for immune sequencing clone quantification (dated by TCRdb to the late 2010s). The library came from PCR. TCRdb records Illumina HiSeq 4000 as the sequencer. The public reads were reprocessed in TCRdb via fastp at Q25 and MiXCR, keeping in-frame beta chains. Entries that share a CDR3 protein sequence are merged under the most common genes and DNA. In all, the sample holds 250,000 to 400,000 distinct CDR3 sequences, and about a fifth of those were seen once. More than 0.8% of the sample is taken by the ten largest. The sequenced material came from naive CD8+ T cells from blood, with Jurkat cell RNA spiked in. What this sample's cell subset or site label stands for: FACS-sorted CD8+CD4-CCR7+CD45RA+ naive T cells. These TCRs come from a human donor in good health. Some libraries in this study had Jurkat cell RNA spiked in.

Ten or more counts support this clonotype. The rearrangement links TRBV24-1 to TRBJ2-3, with a tentative D call TRBD1 (6 bases). The germline V gene encodes CDR1 KGHDR and CDR2 SFDVKD. With 3 bases removed from V and 2 bases from J, the gap between germline ends came to 11 bases. The CDR3 is made up of 15 amino acids. In nucleotides, the CDR3 is TGTGCCACCAGTGATGGACAGTTTACCACAGATACGCAGTATTTT. It codes for CATSDGQFTTDTQYF.

The rearrangement joins TRBV20-1 to TRBJ2-7; 7 bases agree with TRBD1. This CDR3 comprises 13 residues. J lost 2 bases, V lost 3 bases, and 4 bases had no gene match. CDR1 is DFQATT and CDR2 is SNEGSKA in the germline V gene (reference sequence). This CDR3 reads CSASDRVTYEQYF. In DNA form, the CDR3 reads TGCAGTGCTAGTGACAGGGTCACCTACGAGCAGTACTTC.

CDR3 region: CASSAAAGYEQYF. The CDR3 DNA follows: TGTGCCAGCAGCGCAGCGGCAGGTTACGAGCAGTACTTC. The chain joins TRBV9 to TRBJ2-7, with D possibly matching TRBD2 (5 bases). The CDR3 loop spans 13 amino acids. The germline CDR1 and CDR2 sequences are SGDLS and YYNGEE. V shed 3 bases and J shed 4 bases, with 11 bases lying between them.

In regard to this clonotype: Germline and junction disagree at one end, which may indicate a read error. The chain uses TRBV15 and TRBJ1-1; D call uncertain. Looked up from germline, CDR1 is LNHNV and CDR2 is YYDKDF (reference sequence). The CDR3 has 14 residues. CDR3 sequence (DNA): TGCGCCACCAGCCACGGTCGGGGGAACACTGAAGCTTTCTTT. Protein: CATSHGRGNTEAFF.

The sample holds a few counts of this clonotype. The genes are TRBV24-1 and TRBJ2-2, with no clear D. The CDR3 spans 13 residues. V was cut by 1 base and J by 6 bases, with 5 bases left in between. Germline CDR1 KGHDR, CDR2 SFDVKD. The CDR3: CATSDFGSGELFF. CDR3 in DNA: TGTGCCACCAGTGATTTTGGCTCCGGGGAGCTGTTTTTT.

V is TRBV28 and J is TRBJ1-5; 7 nucleotides agree with TRBD1. The junction had 10 bases not matched to a gene; V was cut back by 5 bases and J by 9 bases. CDR1 is MDHEN and CDR2 is SYDVKM in the germline V gene. CDR3 length equals 14 residues. CDR3 nucleotide sequence: TGTGCCAGCAGTCCAGACAGGGTTGATCGGCCCCAGCATTTT. Translated, it gives CASSPDRVDRPQHF.

A word on this clonotype: One base away lies a much larger clone, so this may be a sequencing read error. The rearrangement joins TRBV20-1 to TRBJ2-3; D is possibly TRBD2 (6 bases). The germline V gene has CDR1 DFQATT and CDR2 SNEGSKA (reference sequence). With 0 bases removed from V and 8 bases from J, the gap between germline ends came to 18 bases. CDR3 length: 15 residues. In DNA, the CDR3 is TGCAGTGCTAGAGATCCGGGACTTGCGGAAGGTACGCAGTATTTT. This encodes CSARDPGLAEGTQYF.

This clonotype was observed many times. The CDR3 DNA follows: TGTGCCAGCAGCTTAAGTATTGCGGGGTCCTACGAGCAGTACTTC. It encodes CASSLSIAGSYEQYF. This rearrangement joins TRBV5-5 to TRBJ2-7, with a weak D call TRBD2 (6 bases). In germline, CDR1 is SGHKS, CDR2 YYEKEE (reference sequence). The CDR3 has 15 residues. V lost 2 bases and J 1 base, leaving 13 bases between the germline ends.

Points on this clonotype: Given a much more abundant clone one base away, this may be a read error. The rearrangement uses TRBV4-1 and TRBJ2-7; D may be TRBD2 (6 bases). The CDR3 sequence is 15 residues long. Germline CDR1 and CDR2: MGHRA and YSYEKL. The CDR3, as DNA: TGCGCCAGCAGCCAGGGCCCCGCGGAGGACTACGAGCGGTACTTC. Amino acid sequence: CASSQGPAEDYERYF.

In regard to this clonotype: This may stem from a read error, because a much larger clone lies one nucleotide away. The chain carries TRBV4-1 and TRBJ1-4; D call uncertain. Germline V gene data show CDR1 as MGHRA and CDR2 as YSYEKL. This CDR3 is built from 15 residues. The CDR3 bases are TGCGCCAGCAGCCAGAGAGATGCAACTAATGAAAAACTGTCTTTT. The encoded protein is CASSQRDATNEKLSF.

Notes on this clonotype: Because it lacks the conserved phenylalanine or tryptophan at the end, this CDR3 is likely a read error. V usage is TRBV7-9 and J usage is TRBJ1-5; D is unresolved. V shed 5 bases and J shed 6 bases, with 11 bases lying between them. Germline V gene sequence: CDR1 SEHNR, CDR2 FQNEAQ (reference sequence). The CDR3 covers 13 residues. CDR3 protein: CASSPPGGQPQHL. The CDR3 nucleotides are TGTGCCAGCAGCCCCCCAGGTGGTCAGCCCCAGCATTTA.

This clonotype has a count of ten or more. The chain uses TRBV20-1 and TRBJ2-7; D assignment may be TRBD1 or TRBD2 (5 bases each). The CDR3 runs to 12 residues. Germline V lookup: CDR1 DFQATT, CDR2 SNEGSKA (reference sequence). V dropped 8 bases and J dropped 3 bases, with 14 bases sitting between them. CDR3 DNA sequence: TGCAGTCCTCCGGGACGGGTCTACGAGCAGTACTTC. It yields the protein CSPPGRVYEQYF.

The sample holds many counts of this clonotype. The chain joins TRBV6-1 to TRBJ2-7; D not certain. There are 11 residues in the CDR3. Looked up from germline, CDR1 is MNHNS and CDR2 is SASEGT. Trimming removed 4 bases from V and 7 bases from J, with 8 bases in between. The CDR3 protein is CASSARPEQYF. CDR3 sequence (DNA): TGTGCCAGCAGTGCCCGACCTGAGCAGTACTTC.

This clonotype was found many times. This sequence joins TRBV7-2 and TRBJ1-4, with TRBD1 identical over 7 bases. With 1 base clipped from V and 11 bases from J, the junction kept 19 bases outside the gene matches. Germline assignment: CDR1 SGHTA and CDR2 FQGNSA. The CDR3 spans 18 residues. CDR3 in amino acids: CASSLGRGPEVVIEKLFF. The CDR3 DNA reads TGTGCCAGCAGCTTAGGAAGGGGGCCGGAGGTGGTGATTGAGAAACTGTTTTTT.

This clonotype occurred many times. This chain uses TRBV28 with TRBJ2-5, with 7 positions matching TRBD1. The CDR3 loop spans 14 amino acids. Unmatched junction bases numbered 8, after V lost 5 bases and J lost 5 bases. Germline assignment: CDR1 MDHEN and CDR2 SYDVKM. The CDR3 sequence: CASSPQTGLETQYF. In DNA form, the CDR3 reads TGTGCCAGCAGTCCACAGACAGGGTTGGAGACCCAGTACTTC.

This clonotype showed up just a few times. The chain combines TRBV5-6 with TRBJ2-1; 12 bases are shared with TRBD2. V was clipped by 0 bases and J by 8 bases; unmatched bases: 6. CDR3 length equals 16 residues. CDR1 and CDR2 from the germline V gene are SGHDT and YYEEEE. The CDR3 DNA follows: TGTGCCAGCAGCTTGGCTCTAGCGGGGGGGGGGGATGAGCAGTTCTTC. It encodes CASSLALAGGGDEQFF.